This entry lists 6 T cell receptor beta chains sequenced from one sample in a study of CD8 T cells in Susac syndrome. Random hexamers served to reverse transcribe roughly 0.5 to 1 ug RNA. A single record per CDR3 protein comes from TCRdb applying MiXCR to the immunoSEQ multiplex PCR reads. This sample has around 130,000 distinct CDR3 sequences, with 90% to 95% found just once. The source material was CD8+ T cells from PBMCs. These receptors originate from a human donor with multiple sclerosis.

The sample holds one count of this clonotype. J is TRBJ2-2 and V is TRBV11-1, with TRBD2 identical over 11 bases. The CDR3 has 17 amino acids. V lost 5 bases and J lost 0; bases outside the gene matches: 5. Per germline, CDR1 SGHAT and CDR2 FQDESV (reference sequence). The CDR3 DNA sequence: TGTGCCAGCAGCCTCACTAGCGGGAGAGCGAACACCGGGGAGCTGTTTTTT. Its protein product is CASSLTSGRANTGELFF. The variable domain in full, with the rest retrieved from reference TRBV11-1 and TRBJ2-2, is EAEVAQSPRYKITEKSQAVAFWCDPISGHATLYWYRQILGQGPELLVQFQDESVVDDSQLPKDRFSAERLKGVDSTLKIQPAELGDSAMYLCASSLTSGRANTGELFFGEGSRLTVL.

The V and J genes are TRBV7-8 and TRBJ2-7; 11 nucleotides agree with TRBD2. V trimming: 5 bases; J trimming: 3 bases; junction bases outside the gene matches: 15. Germline lookup yields CDR1 SGHVS and CDR2 FQNEAQ. This CDR3 has 18 amino acids. CDR3 in DNA: TGTGCCAGCAGCGAGTCGGGACTAGCGGAGTCCCACTACTACGAGCAGTACTTC. This codes for CASSESGLAESHYYEQYF.

The chain combines TRBV27 with TRBJ2-5; TRBD2 is a possible D gene (5 bases). V lost 8 bases, J lost 2 bases, and 12 bases lay in between. Germline CDR1 reads MNHEY; CDR2 reads SMNVEV (reference sequence). The CDR3 loop spans 13 amino acids. The DNA of the CDR3 is TGTGCCAGCGGGTCCGGGGTTCAAGAGACCCAGTACTTC. Residues: CASGSGVQETQYF.

This clonotype was seen a single time. The CDR3, as DNA: TGTGCCACCAGTGACCTAGCAAACACCATATATTTT. Amino acids: CATSDLANTIYF. This sequence joins TRBV24-1 and TRBJ1-3, with unresolved D. Trimming cost V 4 bases and J 6 bases, with 6 bases left between them. The CDR3 length is 12 residues. CDR1 is KGHDR, CDR2 SFDVKD, per germline.

The chain is built from TRBV7-9 and TRBJ2-2, with D tentatively TRBD1 (6 bases). The CDR3 is made up of 16 amino acids. From germline, CDR1 is SEHNR and CDR2 FQNEAQ (reference sequence). V was trimmed by 5 bases and J by 1 base, leaving 14 bases between them. The CDR3 here is CASSTPGERNTGELFF. CDR3 in DNA: TGTGCCAGCAGCACCCCAGGGGAAAGGAACACCGGGGAGCTGTTTTTT.

This clonotype was seen a single time. The V gene is TRBV27, the J gene TRBJ1-2; D gene ambiguous. V lost 4 bases and J lost 0, with 15 bases in between. The germline gives CDR1 MNHEY, CDR2 SMNVEV (reference sequence). CDR3 length: 16 amino acids. The CDR3 here is CASSSSTGVPNYGYTF. The DNA for the CDR3 is TGTGCCAGCAGTTCCTCCACCGGGGTCCCTAACTATGGCTACACCTTC.